This T cell receptor beta chain originates from a study of blood T cell repertoires in COVID-19. Germline V lookup: CDR1 MNHEY, CDR2 SVGAGI. V was clipped by 10 bases and J by 3 bases; unmatched bases: 12. The CDR3 covers 15 residues. Method: immunoSEQ multiplex PCR; TCRdb's copy keeps in-frame clones and lacks some. This sample has around 500,000 clones, with 80% to 90% found just once. The participants were between about 18 and 90 years old and came from about two dozen US areas. Cohort assignment relied on participant-reported clinical history. Two negative PCRs, clearance, or symptom resolution were required of recovered Cohort 3 donors.

The specimen sequenced was PBMCs or T cells enriched from blood (not recorded which). The sequence was obtained from a woman aged 55-75 years who had recovered from COVID-19. V is TRBV6-5 and J is TRBJ2-7; the match to TRBD1 covers 10 bases. The CDR3 DNA reads TGTGCCACCAGCCAGGCCGGGACAGGGGTCTACGAGCAGTACGTC. It encodes CATSQAGTGVYEQYV.